This T cell receptor (beta chain) came from a study of PD-1 blockade in classical Hodgkin lymphoma. Study findings and constraints: Newly diagnosed patients and complete responders had comparable diversity at baseline.

Every patient had relapsed following autologous stem cell transplantation, and cohorts differed in brentuximab vedotin exposure. The V segment lost 6 bases and the J segment 1 base; nucleotides outside the gene matches: 3. The CDR3 is 14 amino acids. Germline V gene lookup returns CDR1 MNHNS and CDR2 SASEGT. As concerns this clone: Antigen: not known.

Sequenced by immunoSEQ multiplex PCR; TCRdb stores in-frame clones only, minus some. Among over 15,000 clones listed, around 76% were seen once. The rearrangement links TRBV6-1 to TRBJ2-3; 8 bases agree with TRBD1. The sequence was collected from a human donor with classical Hodgkin lymphoma. The sequences come from peripheral blood mononuclear cells (PBMCs), collected before the second cycle of nivolumab. The DNA of the CDR3 is TGTGCCAGCAGATCGACAGGGGGCACAGATACGCAGTATTTT. This encodes CASRSTGGTDTQYF.